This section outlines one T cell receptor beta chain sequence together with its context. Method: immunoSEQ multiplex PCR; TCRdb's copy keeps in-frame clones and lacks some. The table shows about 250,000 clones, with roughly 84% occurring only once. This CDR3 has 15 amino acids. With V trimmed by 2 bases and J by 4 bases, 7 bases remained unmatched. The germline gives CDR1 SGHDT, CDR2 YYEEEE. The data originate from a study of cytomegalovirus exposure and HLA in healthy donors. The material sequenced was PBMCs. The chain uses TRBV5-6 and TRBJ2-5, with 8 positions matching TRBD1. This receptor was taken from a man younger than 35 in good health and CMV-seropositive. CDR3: CASSFQDRVPETQYF. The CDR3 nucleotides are TGTGCCAGCAGCTTCCAGGACAGGGTACCAGAGACCCAGTACTTC.